Following are 23 T cell receptor beta chains from one sample sequenced in a study of shared clonotypes between healthy human individuals. Profiled with immunoSEQ multiplex PCR; TCRdb holds only in-frame clones, not every one. The table lists roughly 770,000 clones, roughly 96% of them singletons. In the naive CD8 group, cells lacked CD45RO and were positively selected for CCR7, so terminally differentiated effector memory CD45RA+ cells were left out. Sequencing was done on a sample of naive CD8+ T cells sorted from blood. All receptors derive from a man under 40 in good health.

The V call is TRBV6-5, the J call TRBJ1-3; D not certain. There are 11 residues in the CDR3. The ends were cut back, 11 bases at V and 1 base at J, with 6 bases in the middle. CDR1 MNHEY and CDR2 SVGAGI come from the germline V gene. CDR3 sequence reads: CASDSGNTIYF. CDR3 sequence (DNA): TGTGCCTCAGATTCTGGAAACACCATATATTTT.

V usage is TRBV10-1 and J usage is TRBJ2-3; D is undetermined. Per the germline V gene, CDR1 is WNHNN and CDR2 is SYGVQD (reference sequence). V was trimmed by 3 bases and J by 0 bases, leaving 10 bases between them. The CDR3 is made up of 15 amino acids. The CDR3 sequence: CASSDSAISTDTQYF. For the CDR3, the DNA is TGCGCCAGCAGTGATTCGGCGATTAGCACAGATACGCAGTATTTT.

The rearrangement joins TRBV7-8 to TRBJ2-5; D is perhaps TRBD1 or TRBD2 (5 bases each). Germline CDR1 reads SGHVS; CDR2 reads FQNEAQ. The length of the CDR3 is 15 residues. Trimming took off 1 base at V and 2 bases at J, with 11 bases between the two ends. Here the CDR3 reads CASSLGDLRQETQYF. The CDR3 DNA follows: TGTGCCAGCAGCTTAGGGGACCTACGGCAAGAGACCCAGTACTTC.

The V and J genes are TRBV18 and TRBJ2-7; tentatively, D is TRBD2 (6 bases). Germline V gene data show CDR1 as KGHSH and CDR2 as LQKENI. The CDR3 contains 14 residues. V lost 1 base, J lost 3 bases, and 10 bases lay in between. CDR3 sequence: CASSPQTSSYEQYF. The CDR3 DNA is TGTGCCAGCTCACCACAAACTAGCAGCTACGAGCAGTACTTC.

This chain connects TRBV6-5 to TRBJ2-7, with 7 bases aligning to TRBD2. CDR3 length: 15 amino acids. Trimming cost V 2 bases and J 3 bases; bases outside gene matches: 7. CDR1 and CDR2 from the germline V gene are MNHEY and SVGAGI. The CDR3 protein is CASSYDPSGFYEQYF. CDR3 sequence (DNA): TGTGCCAGCAGTTACGATCCTAGCGGATTCTACGAGCAGTACTTC.

The V and J genes are TRBV28 and TRBJ2-1; TRBD2 aligns across 11 bases. This CDR3 spans 15 amino acids. Trimming cost V 6 bases and J 8 bases; bases outside gene matches: 9. Germline V gene lookup returns CDR1 MDHEN and CDR2 SYDVKM. CDR3 nucleotide sequence: TGTGCCAGCAGAACCCAAGGACTAGCGGGTCATGAGCAGTTCTTC. It codes for CASRTQGLAGHEQFF. The entire variable domain, with the rest obtained from reference TRBV28 and TRBJ2-1, is as follows: DVKVTQSSRYLVKRTGEKVFLECVQDMDHENMFWYRQDPGLGLRLIYFSYDVKMKEKGDIPEGYSVSREKKERFSLILESASTNQTSMYLCASRTQGLAGHEQFFGPGTRLTVL.

Of note for this clone: At one boundary the junction diverges from the germline segment, which might be a read error. V is TRBV7-7 and J is TRBJ2-1, with D possibly matching TRBD2 (5 bases). Germline values: CDR1 SSHAT, CDR2 FNYEAQ (reference sequence). The CDR3 is made up of 16 amino acids. CDR3 nucleotides: TGTGCTAGCAGCCCTCGCACTAGTAGCTCCTACAATGAGCAGTTCTTC. Protein: CASSPRTSSSYNEQFF.

This clone appeared once. The V gene is TRBV6-1, the J gene TRBJ1-2; the match to TRBD1 covers 7 bases. Germline lookup yields CDR1 MNHNS and CDR2 SASEGT. V gave up 4 bases and J gave up 1 base; unmatched junction bases: 3. This CDR3 region has 14 residues. Here the CDR3 DNA reads TGTGCCAGCAGTGGACAGGGCGATAACTATGGCTACACCTTC. This codes for CASSGQGDNYGYTF.

In regard to this clone: At the DNA level, this CDR3 is encoded by other sequences in the same sample as well. The rearrangement links TRBV5-4 to TRBJ2-3; D is unclear. The CDR3 covers 14 residues. Germline V gives CDR1 SGHNT, CDR2 YYREEE (reference sequence). Trimming stripped 0 bases from V and 2 bases from J, with 7 bases between. This CDR3 is CASSLVGSTDTQYF. The CDR3 DNA reads TGTGCCAGCAGCTTGGTGGGATCCACAGATACGCAGTATTTT.

This clone was seen just once. The chain employs TRBV29-1 and TRBJ1-2; 8 positions match TRBD1. The germline V gene encodes CDR1 SQVTM and CDR2 ANQGSEA. The CDR3 runs to 15 residues. The trim removed 0 bases at V and 7 bases at J, leaving 10 bases unmatched. CDR3 sequence reads: CSVEDSKDRARGYTF. DNA for the CDR3: TGCAGCGTTGAAGATTCCAAGGACAGGGCTCGTGGCTACACCTTC.

The chain employs TRBV14 and TRBJ2-7, with 8 bases matching TRBD1. Unmatched junction bases numbered 9, after V lost 4 bases and J lost 7 bases. Germline V gene data show CDR1 as SGHDN and CDR2 as FVKESK. This CDR3 comprises 14 residues. Here the CDR3 reads CASSPRDRFWEQYF. In DNA, the CDR3 is TGTGCCAGCAGCCCACGGGACAGGTTCTGGGAGCAGTACTTC.

The chain joins TRBV10-3 to TRBJ2-2; no reliable D call. Trimming took 2 bases from V and 8 from J, leaving 12 bases between them. Looked up from germline, CDR1 is ENHRY and CDR2 is SYGVKD. This CDR3 has 14 amino acids. CDR3 in DNA: TGTGCCATCAGTGAGCTCGAGAGGACGGGGGAGCTGTTTTTT. Encoded protein: CAISELERTGELFF.

The chain employs TRBV29-1 and TRBJ2-7; 11 nucleotides agree with TRBD2. Germline V gene sequence: CDR1 SQVTM, CDR2 ANQGSEA. This CDR3 has 15 amino acids. J lost 7 bases, V lost 4 bases, and 12 bases had no gene match. CDR3 nucleotide sequence: TGCAGCGTTGTTAGCGGGAGGGCCGGGGCCTTAGAGCAGTACTTC. Its protein is CSVVSGRAGALEQYF.

The V and J genes are TRBV6-5 and TRBJ2-2; no definite D call. The CDR3 totals 11 residues. Germline V CDR1 and CDR2: MNHEY, SVGAGI. Trimming stripped 7 bases from V and 7 bases from J, with 7 bases between. CDR3 loop: CASTLDGELFF. CDR3 coding DNA: TGTGCCAGCACCCTGGACGGGGAGCTGTTTTTT.

CDR3: CASSLEGLVTGFYEQYF. CDR3 in DNA: TGTGCCAGCAGCTTGGAGGGATTGGTAACGGGTTTCTACGAGCAGTACTTC. The chain uses TRBV5-5 and TRBJ2-7; the D is unclear. With 0 bases removed from V and 3 bases from J, the gap between germline ends came to 19 bases. CDR3 length: 17 residues. Germline loops: CDR1 SGHKS, CDR2 YYEKEE (reference sequence).

In regard to this clone: Other nucleotide sequences in the sample specify the same CDR3. The chain joins TRBV20-1 to TRBJ2-7; D gene uncertain. Germline V lookup: CDR1 DFQATT, CDR2 SNEGSKA (reference sequence). There are 11 residues in the CDR3. Trimming cost V 0 bases and J 4 bases, with 4 bases left between them. The CDR3 reads CSAREGYEQYF. The CDR3, as DNA: TGCAGTGCTAGAGAGGGTTACGAGCAGTACTTC.

CDR3 sequence (DNA): TGTGCCAGCCAGCGCAAGGGGGGGTCCTACGAGCAGTACTTC. Its translation is CASQRKGGSYEQYF. The chain employs TRBV27 and TRBJ2-7, with TRBD2 as a possible D gene (7 bases). Germline V CDR1 and CDR2: MNHEY, SMNVEV (reference sequence). This CDR3 region has 14 residues. Trimming took 8 bases from V and 1 from J, leaving 15 bases between them.

DNA for the CDR3: TGTGCCAGCAGCTTAGGGGGGGTTCAGCCCCAGCATTTT. Translation: CASSLGGVQPQHF. V usage is TRBV13 and J usage is TRBJ1-5, with a weak D call TRBD1 (5 bases). This CDR3 has 13 residues. The V end was cut by 0 bases, the J end by 6 bases, with 6 bases between. Germline V gene data show CDR1 as PRHDT and CDR2 as FYEKMQ (reference sequence).

The chain recombines TRBV2 with TRBJ2-3; 7 bases map to TRBD1. The germline gives CDR1 SNHLY, CDR2 FYNNEI. V dropped 6 bases and J dropped 4; count of bases not matched to a gene: 10. The CDR3 sequence is 15 residues long. CDR3 bases: TGTGCCAGCAGCCCGGGACAGATAAGGTCAGATACGCAGTATTTT. Its translation is CASSPGQIRSDTQYF.

This clone has just one count. The rearrangement joins TRBV7-2 to TRBJ2-7; D perhaps matches TRBD2 (5 bases). CDR3 length: 15 residues. CDR1 SGHTA and CDR2 FQGNSA come from the germline V gene. V dropped 5 bases and J dropped 6 bases, with 20 bases sitting between them. The CDR3 here is CASSLRTSTHFEQYF. In DNA form, the CDR3 reads TGTGCCAGCAGCCTACGTACTAGTACCCACTTCGAGCAGTACTTC.

In DNA, the CDR3 is TGTGCCAGCAGCTCCCCCGGGGGGAGCTCCTACAATGAGCAGTTCTTC. Translated: CASSSPGGSSYNEQFF. This chain connects TRBV7-3 to TRBJ2-1; 7 bases map to TRBD2. CDR1 is SGHTA, CDR2 FQGTGA, per germline. With 4 bases clipped from V and 0 bases from J, the junction kept 6 bases outside the gene matches. This CDR3 has 16 amino acids.

As to this clone: The same CDR3 can be traced to other DNA sequences in this sample. V and J are TRBV28 and TRBJ2-1, with 9 bases identical to TRBD1. This CDR3 comprises 15 residues. From germline, CDR1 is MDHEN and CDR2 SYDVKM. With V trimmed by 5 bases and J by 4 bases, 6 bases remained unmatched. CDR3 protein: CASSPGTGYYNEQFF. The CDR3 nucleotides read TGTGCCAGCAGTCCTGGGACAGGGTATTACAATGAGCAGTTCTTC.

A remark on this clone: The same CDR3 arises from other DNA sequences in this sample as well. This chain uses TRBV29-1 with TRBJ2-7; D is ambiguous. V dropped 3 bases and J dropped 2 bases, with 8 bases sitting between them. Germline V gene data show CDR1 as SQVTM and CDR2 as ANQGSEA. There are 12 residues in the CDR3. The chain's CDR3 is CSVEAGTYEQYF. Written as DNA, the CDR3 is TGCAGCGTTGAGGCTGGGACCTACGAGCAGTACTTC.